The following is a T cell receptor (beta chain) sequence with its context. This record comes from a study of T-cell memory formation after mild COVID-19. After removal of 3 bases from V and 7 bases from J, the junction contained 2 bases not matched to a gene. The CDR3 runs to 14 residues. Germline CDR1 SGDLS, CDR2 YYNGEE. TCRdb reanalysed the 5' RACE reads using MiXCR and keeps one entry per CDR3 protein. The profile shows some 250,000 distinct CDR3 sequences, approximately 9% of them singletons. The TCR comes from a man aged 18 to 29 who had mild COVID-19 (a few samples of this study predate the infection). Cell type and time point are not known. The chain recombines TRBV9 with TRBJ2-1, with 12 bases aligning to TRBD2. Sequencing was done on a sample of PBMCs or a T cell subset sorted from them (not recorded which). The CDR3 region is CASSGGTSGNEQFF. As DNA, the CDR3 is TGTGCCAGCAGCGGGGGGACTAGCGGGAATGAGCAGTTCTTC.